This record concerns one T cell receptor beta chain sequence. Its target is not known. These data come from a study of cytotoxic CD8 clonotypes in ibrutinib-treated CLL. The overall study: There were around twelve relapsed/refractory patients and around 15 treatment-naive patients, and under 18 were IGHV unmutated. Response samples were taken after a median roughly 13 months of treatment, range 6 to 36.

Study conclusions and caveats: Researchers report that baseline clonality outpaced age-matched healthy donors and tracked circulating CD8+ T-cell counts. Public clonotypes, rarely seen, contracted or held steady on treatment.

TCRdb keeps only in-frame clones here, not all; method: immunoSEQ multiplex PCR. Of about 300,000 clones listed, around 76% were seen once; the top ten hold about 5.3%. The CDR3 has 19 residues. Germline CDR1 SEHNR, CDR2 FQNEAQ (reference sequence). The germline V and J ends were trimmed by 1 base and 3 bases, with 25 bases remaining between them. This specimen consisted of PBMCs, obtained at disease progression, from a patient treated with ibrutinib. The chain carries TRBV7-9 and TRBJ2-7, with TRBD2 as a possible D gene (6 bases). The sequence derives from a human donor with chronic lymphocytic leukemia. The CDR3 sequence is CASSLGTGTLLGLRYEQYF. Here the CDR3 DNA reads TGTGCCAGCAGCTTAGGAACCGGGACTCTCCTCGGGTTGCGCTACGAGCAGTACTTC. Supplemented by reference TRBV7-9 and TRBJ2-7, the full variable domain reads DTGVSQNPRHKITKRGQNVTFRCDPISEHNRLYWYRQTLGQGPEFLTYFQNEAQLEKSRLLSDRFSAERPKGSFSTLEIQRTEQGDSAMYLCASSLGTGTLLGLRYEQYFGPGTRLTVT.